The source of this T cell receptor (beta chain) is a study of cytomegalovirus exposure and HLA in healthy donors. Study at large: Early released data had 65 million to 100 million unique TCRs, all coming from HLA-typed donors.

CDR3 length equals 14 residues. The V gene's germline CDR1 is SNHLY and CDR2 FYNNEI. The trim removed 6 bases at V and 3 bases at J, leaving 5 bases unmatched. Vbeta (60) and Jbeta (13) primers were used in the PCR. The assay was immunoSEQ multiplex PCR, and TCRdb's table has in-frame clones only and misses some. The sample lists roughly 150,000 clones, around three fifths occurring once. This rearrangement joins TRBV2 to TRBJ1-5, with TRBD1 identical over 7 bases. Sequencing input: PBMCs. This sequence originates from a woman aged 25 to 39 in good health and CMV-seropositive. The CDR3 loop reads CASSQQGINQPQHF. The CDR3 DNA reads as TGTGCCAGCAGCCAACAGGGGATCAATCAGCCCCAGCATTTT.